A selection of T cell receptor beta chains follows, all from one sample in a study of metastatic and nonmetastatic thyroid tumors. With MiXCR, TCRdb called clones anew from the PCR reads. The sample contains about 92,000 clones, about 16% of which appear only once. Sequenced input: blood. The receptors shown here come from a female donor with papillary thyroid cancer or a benign thyroid nodule (not recorded which). Some clones in this sample may be carry-over from other donors' samples. Both conserved end residues are part of each CDR3. The D gene is left open where the match is weak. The size of a clone is reported for some rows only, either as once, few or many, or as a class for expanded clones.

d_gene: -
j_gene: TRBJ1-5
abundance: many
v_gene: TRBV2
CDR3nt: TGTGCCAGCAGTGCCCAGGAAGATCAGCCCCAGCATTTT
CDR3aa: CASSAQEDQPQHF

d_gene: -
j_gene: TRBJ2-7
abundance: once
v_gene: TRBV6-5
CDR3nt: TGTGCCAGCAATTTGGCAGGAGCCTACGAGCAGTACTTC
CDR3aa: CASNLAGAYEQYF

d_gene: TRBD2
j_gene: TRBJ2-2
abundance: -
v_gene: TRBV5-1
CDR3nt: TGCGCCAGCAGCTTACTAGGTTCTGGGACTAGCGGGAGAACCGGGGAGCTGTTTTTT
CDR3aa: CASSLLGSGTSGRTGELFF

d_gene: TRBD1
j_gene: TRBJ2-7
abundance: many
v_gene: TRBV9
CDR3nt: TGTGCCAGCAGCCCGGGACAGACCCCCTACGAGCAGTACTTC
CDR3aa: CASSPGQTPYEQYF

d_gene: -
j_gene: TRBJ1-1
abundance: many
v_gene: TRBV2
CDR3nt: TGTGCCAGCAGTGAATCGGGGGGGCGGAACACTGAAGCTTTCTTT
CDR3aa: CASSESGGRNTEAFF

d_gene: TRBD1
j_gene: TRBJ1-5
abundance: many
v_gene: TRBV7-9
CDR3nt: TGTGCCAGCAGCTCCGGACAGGGGGCCGTTCAGCCCCAGCATTTT
CDR3aa: CASSSGQGAVQPQHF

d_gene: TRBD1
j_gene: TRBJ1-5
abundance: many
v_gene: TRBV28
CDR3nt: TGTGCCAGCAGTTCCGGACAGGGGTATCAGCCCCAGCATTTT
CDR3aa: CASSSGQGYQPQHF

d_gene: -
j_gene: TRBJ1-5
abundance: many
v_gene: TRBV6-1
CDR3nt: TGTGCCAGCAGGGAGGGTTCCTCGGGCAATCAGCCCCAGCATTTT
CDR3aa: CASREGSSGNQPQHF

d_gene: -
j_gene: TRBJ2-7
abundance: few
v_gene: TRBV10-3
CDR3nt: TGTACCATCAGGGAGAAAGACAATGTGGCCGAGCAGTACTTC
CDR3aa: CTIREKDNVAEQYF

d_gene: -
j_gene: TRBJ1-5
abundance: many
v_gene: TRBV12-3/TRBV12-4
CDR3nt: TGTGCCAGCAGCCCCCAGGGAGGGTGGGATCAGCCCCAGCATTTT
CDR3aa: CASSPQGGWDQPQHF

d_gene: -
j_gene: TRBJ1-6
abundance: -
v_gene: TRBV25-1
CDR3nt: TGTGCCAGCAGTTGGACAGCAAATTCACCCCTCCACTTT
CDR3aa: CASSWTANSPLHF

d_gene: -
j_gene: TRBJ2-2
abundance: few
v_gene: TRBV27
CDR3nt: TGTGCCAGCAGTTTCGAACGGCTAAACACCTTGGAGCTGTTTTTT
CDR3aa: CASSFERLNTLELFF

d_gene: -
j_gene: TRBJ2-5
abundance: many
v_gene: TRBV2
CDR3nt: TGTGCCAGCAGTGAAGTGGGCAGCGGTGCAGGTACCCAGTACTTC
CDR3aa: CASSEVGSGAGTQYF

d_gene: TRBD1
j_gene: TRBJ1-1
abundance: many
v_gene: TRBV30
CDR3nt: TGTGCCTGGAGCGCGAGGGGGCTGGGGGTAGCTTTCTTT
CDR3aa: CAWSARGLGVAFF

d_gene: -
j_gene: TRBJ2-1
abundance: many
v_gene: TRBV6-1
CDR3nt: TGTGCCAGCAGAATAGGAGGGGGGGCCTTTGAGCAGTTCTTC
CDR3aa: CASRIGGGAFEQFF

d_gene: TRBD1
j_gene: TRBJ1-1
abundance: -
v_gene: TRBV11-2
CDR3nt: TGTGTCAGCAGCTTCACAGGGGTCGCAGACACTGAAGCTTTCTTT
CDR3aa: CVSSFTGVADTEAFF

d_gene: -
j_gene: TRBJ1-6
abundance: many
v_gene: TRBV2
CDR3nt: TGTGCCAGCACCGTGGAACTAGGCGGGCACTCCTATAATTCACCCCTCCACTTT
CDR3aa: CASTVELGGHSYNSPLHF

d_gene: -
j_gene: TRBJ2-7
abundance: -
v_gene: TRBV30
CDR3nt: TGTGCCTGGAGTCCCCTTACGAACCCCTACAAGCAGTACTTC
CDR3aa: CAWSPLTNPYKQYF

d_gene: -
j_gene: TRBJ1-1
abundance: many
v_gene: TRBV6-1
CDR3nt: TGTGCCAGCAGCAAGGACGGGGAGTACACTGAAGCTTTCTTT
CDR3aa: CASSKDGEYTEAFF

d_gene: -
j_gene: TRBJ1-2
abundance: -
v_gene: TRBV5-4
CDR3nt: TGTGCCAGCAGCTTGTGGTCGGGGAGCGGCCACACCTTC
CDR3aa: CASSLWSGSGHTF

d_gene: -
j_gene: TRBJ1-6
abundance: many
v_gene: TRBV5-1
CDR3nt: TGCGCCAGCAGCTTTTTTGCAGGGGCTATGGGTTCACCCCTCCACTTT
CDR3aa: CASSFFAGAMGSPLHF

d_gene: -
j_gene: TRBJ2-1
abundance: many
v_gene: TRBV19
CDR3nt: TGTGCCAGTAGTATAAGGGCACCCCGGGGGGCCCACAATGAGCAGTTCTTC
CDR3aa: CASSIRAPRGAHNEQFF

d_gene: TRBD2
j_gene: TRBJ2-2
abundance: many
v_gene: TRBV6-4
CDR3nt: TGTGCCAGCACCTCCCGGCTAGCGGGGCCATACCGAAAGGACGGGGAGCTGTTTTTT
CDR3aa: CASTSRLAGPYRKDGELFF

d_gene: -
j_gene: TRBJ1-5
abundance: -
v_gene: TRBV20-1
CDR3nt: TGCAGTGCTGACGGGGGGCAGACTCAGCCCCAGCATTTT
CDR3aa: CSADGGQTQPQHF

d_gene: TRBD1
j_gene: TRBJ2-5
abundance: many
v_gene: TRBV2
CDR3nt: TGTGCCAGCAGCCTAGACAGGGGGCGCGCGGAGACCCAGTACTTC
CDR3aa: CASSLDRGRAETQYF

d_gene: TRBD1
j_gene: TRBJ1-3
abundance: many
v_gene: TRBV6-1
CDR3nt: TGTGCCAGCAGTGAGAGGGGGCCCCACTCAGGAAACACCATATATTTT
CDR3aa: CASSERGPHSGNTIYF

d_gene: -
j_gene: TRBJ1-2
abundance: many
v_gene: TRBV5-1
CDR3nt: TGCGCCAGCAGCTTGGATGCTGCGGCGTCTGGCTACACCTTC
CDR3aa: CASSLDAAASGYTF

d_gene: TRBD1
j_gene: TRBJ2-3
abundance: few
v_gene: TRBV6-4
CDR3nt: TGTGCCAGCAGTGACGGGACAGGGGGCGCAGATACGCAGTATTTT
CDR3aa: CASSDGTGGADTQYF

d_gene: -
j_gene: TRBJ1-4
abundance: many
v_gene: TRBV7-2
CDR3nt: TGTGCCAGCAGCTTGGGACCCCCCTTTCATGAAAAACTGTTTTTT
CDR3aa: CASSLGPPFHEKLFF

d_gene: TRBD2
j_gene: TRBJ2-5
abundance: -
v_gene: TRBV2
CDR3nt: TGTGCCAGCCGTCAAGCAGCGGGAGGAGAAGAGGAGACCCAGTACTTC
CDR3aa: CASRQAAGGEEETQYF

d_gene: TRBD1
j_gene: TRBJ2-7
abundance: -
v_gene: TRBV7-6
CDR3nt: TGTGCCAGCAGCGTGTACAGGGGATCCTACGAGCAGTACTTC
CDR3aa: CASSVYRGSYEQYF

d_gene: -
j_gene: TRBJ1-1
abundance: many
v_gene: TRBV7-8
CDR3nt: TGTGCCAGCAGCTTAGTAGCAGGGGTCCTGTCTGAAGCTTTCTTT
CDR3aa: CASSLVAGVLSEAFF

d_gene: -
j_gene: TRBJ1-1
abundance: many
v_gene: TRBV5-1
CDR3nt: TGCGCCAGCAGCAGACAGGAAAACACTGAAGCTTTCTTT
CDR3aa: CASSRQENTEAFF

d_gene: -
j_gene: TRBJ1-6
abundance: -
v_gene: TRBV27
CDR3nt: TGTGCCAGCAGCAGCAAAGGGGCAGAAAATTCACCCCTCCACTTT
CDR3aa: CASSSKGAENSPLHF

d_gene: -
j_gene: TRBJ1-5
abundance: -
v_gene: TRBV6-1
CDR3nt: TGTGCCAGCAGTGAAGATTGGGCCGGTACAGGGACTTATCAGCCCCATCATTTT
CDR3aa: CASSEDWAGTGTYQPHHF